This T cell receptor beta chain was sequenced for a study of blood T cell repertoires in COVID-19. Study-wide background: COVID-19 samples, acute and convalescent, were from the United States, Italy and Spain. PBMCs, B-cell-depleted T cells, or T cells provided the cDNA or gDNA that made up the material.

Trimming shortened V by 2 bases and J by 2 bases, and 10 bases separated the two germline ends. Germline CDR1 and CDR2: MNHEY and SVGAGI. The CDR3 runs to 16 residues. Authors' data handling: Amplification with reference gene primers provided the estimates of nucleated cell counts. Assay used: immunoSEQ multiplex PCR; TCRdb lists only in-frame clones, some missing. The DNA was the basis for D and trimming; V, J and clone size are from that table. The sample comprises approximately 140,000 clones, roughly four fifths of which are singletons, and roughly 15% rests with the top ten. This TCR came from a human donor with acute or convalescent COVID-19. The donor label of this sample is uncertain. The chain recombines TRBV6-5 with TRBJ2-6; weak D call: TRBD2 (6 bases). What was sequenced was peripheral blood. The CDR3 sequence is CASSYPGVAGANVLTF. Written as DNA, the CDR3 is TGTGCCAGCAGTTACCCGGGGGTCGCTGGGGCCAACGTCCTGACTTTC.